The 22 T cell receptor beta chains listed next were all sequenced from one sample in a study of T cell clones after liver transplantation. Assay: immunoSEQ multiplex PCR; the TCRdb copy retains only in-frame clones and omits some. In the table there are roughly 62,000 clones, less than 85% of which are singletons. The sequencing here drew on CD4+ T cells from blood, taken at the 15-month timepoint. The receptors here all came from a human patient who received a liver transplant. These T cells may partly come from the graft donor.

The rearrangement links TRBV27 to TRBJ2-7; no firm D call. The CDR3 sequence is 13 residues long. V dropped 3 bases and J dropped 3 bases, with 9 bases sitting between them. Per germline, CDR1 MNHEY and CDR2 SMNVEV (reference sequence). CDR3 in amino acids: CASSFDSRYEQYF. For the CDR3, the DNA is TGTGCCAGCAGTTTCGACTCCCGCTACGAGCAGTACTTC.

The chain couples TRBV29-1 to TRBJ2-4; D tentatively fits TRBD1 or TRBD2 (5 bases each). CDR1 SQVTM and CDR2 ANQGSEA come from the germline V gene. The CDR3 is 18 residues long. V gave up 6 bases and J gave up 0 bases, with 24 bases separating them. CDR3 in amino acids: CSVAPGPLGSLAKNIQYF. DNA for the CDR3: TGCAGCGTGGCTCCGGGACCGCTGGGGTCCTTAGCCAAAAACATTCAGTACTTC.

The chain uses TRBV6-1 and TRBJ2-2, with TRBD1 as a possible D gene (6 bases). Trimming removed 8 bases from V and 0 bases from J, with 13 bases in between. This CDR3 comprises 15 residues. Germline V lookup: CDR1 MNHNS, CDR2 SASEGT. The CDR3 nucleotides are TGTGCCAGCCGCATTGGGACAACGAACACCGGGGAGCTGTTTTTT. Protein: CASRIGTTNTGELFF.

This chain links TRBV19 with TRBJ2-1; 7 bases fit TRBD2. Per the germline V gene, CDR1 is LNHDA and CDR2 is SQIVND (reference sequence). V shed 4 bases and J 5 bases; nucleotides not matched to a gene: 5. CDR3 length: 14 residues. The CDR3 reads CASSTLRENNEQFF. DNA of the CDR3: TGTGCCAGTAGTACTTTGCGGGAGAACAATGAGCAGTTCTTC.

The table lists this clone with a few counts. The chain links TRBV27 to TRBJ1-2; no clear D gene. The ends were cut back, 6 bases at V and 3 bases at J, with 8 bases in the middle. The CDR3 is made up of 12 amino acids. In germline, CDR1 is MNHEY, CDR2 SMNVEV (reference sequence). The CDR3 DNA is TGTGCCAGCAGGGGGTTAGACTATGGCTACACCTTC. Translation gives CASRGLDYGYTF.

V gene TRBV30 combines with J gene TRBJ1-2, with TRBD1 matching 7 bases. The V and J ends lost 8 bases and 6 bases, in that order; junction bases with no gene match: 9. The germline CDR1 and CDR2 sequences are GTSNPN and SVGIG (reference sequence). The CDR3 is 12 amino acids. The chain's CDR3 is CARAQGKHGYTF. The CDR3 nucleotides are TGTGCCCGGGCACAGGGGAAGCATGGCTACACCTTC. Based on the CDR3 plus reference TRBV30 and TRBJ1-2, the full variable domain is SQTIHQWPATLVQPVGSPLSLECTVEGTSNPNLYWYRQAAGRGLQLLFYSVGIGQISSEVPQNLSASRPQDRQFILSSKKLLLSDSGFYLCARAQGKHGYTFGSGTRLTVV.

V is TRBV6-5 and J is TRBJ2-1; 9 bases agree with TRBD2. Losses at the gene ends were 7 bases for V and 3 bases for J; bases not matched to a gene: 7. Germline V gene sequence: CDR1 MNHEY, CDR2 SVGAGI. This CDR3 has 15 amino acids. CDR3 nucleotides: TGTGCCAGCACCTCCAGCGGGAGGAGCTACAATGAGCAGTTCTTC. Translated, it gives CASTSSGRSYNEQFF.

The chain carries TRBV4-3 and TRBJ2-1, with 8 bases lining up with TRBD2. Germline CDR1 reads LGHNA; CDR2 reads YSLEER. After removal of 1 base from V and 3 bases from J, the junction contained 2 bases not matched to a gene. This CDR3 has 15 residues. CDR3 amino acids: CASSQVAGIYNEQFF. The CDR3 nucleotides are TGCGCCAGCAGCCAAGTAGCGGGGATCTACAATGAGCAGTTCTTC.

This chain connects TRBV4-1 to TRBJ2-2; the D is unclear. The CDR3 length is 14 residues. Trimming removed 4 bases from V and 7 bases from J, with 13 bases in between. Per germline, CDR1 MGHRA and CDR2 YSYEKL. DNA for the CDR3: TGCGCCAGCAGCCTTCTCCATGGGGACGGGGAGCTGTTTTTT. Protein: CASSLLHGDGELFF.

The rearrangement uses TRBV30 and TRBJ2-7, with D possibly matching TRBD2 (6 bases). V lost 2 bases to trimming and J lost 1 base, with 15 bases between them. The germline V gene encodes CDR1 GTSNPN and CDR2 SVGIG (reference sequence). CDR3 length: 15 residues. The CDR3 loop is CAWSRGKTESYEQYF. The CDR3 DNA reads TGTGCCTGGAGTCGCGGGAAGACCGAATCCTACGAGCAGTACTTC. Looking up the rest from reference TRBV30 and TRBJ2-7 gives the full variable domain: SQTIHQWPATLVQPVGSPLSLECTVEGTSNPNLYWYRQAAGRGLQLLFYSVGIGQISSEVPQNLSASRPQDRQFILSSKKLLLSDSGFYLCAWSRGKTESYEQYFGPGTRLTVT.

The chain employs TRBV5-1 and TRBJ2-2; no definite D call. Trimming took 4 bases from V and 3 from J, leaving 7 bases between them. Germline CDR1 SGHRS, CDR2 YFSETQ. The CDR3 is made up of 13 amino acids. This chain's CDR3 is CASSTGDTGELFF. The CDR3 nucleotides are TGCGCCAGCAGCACCGGAGACACCGGGGAGCTGTTTTTT.

The gene calls are TRBV11-1 and TRBJ2-2; D unresolved. V gave up 4 bases and J gave up 0 bases, with 6 bases separating them. CDR1 SGHAT and CDR2 FQDESV come from the germline V gene (reference sequence). CDR3 length: 14 amino acids. CDR3 amino acids: CASSYQTNTGELFF. DNA of the CDR3: TGTGCCAGCAGCTACCAAACGAACACCGGGGAGCTGTTTTTT.

This clone has ten or more counts. This chain connects TRBV7-2 to TRBJ2-7, with D unclear. CDR3 length: 15 residues. Germline V gene sequence: CDR1 SGHTA, CDR2 FQGNSA. The germline V and J ends were trimmed by 6 bases and 0 bases, with 15 bases remaining between them. CDR3 residues: CASRYKGGSSYEQYF. In nucleotides, the CDR3 is TGTGCCAGCAGGTACAAGGGTGGCAGCTCCTACGAGCAGTACTTC.

The chain recombines TRBV19 with TRBJ1-1, with 9 bases aligning to TRBD1. The CDR3 contains 17 residues. Germline CDR1 is LNHDA and CDR2 is SQIVND (reference sequence). With 10 bases clipped from V and 0 bases from J, the junction kept 15 bases outside the gene matches. The CDR3 DNA reads as TGTGCCACTAAACGGACAGGGGAAGTGACACTGAACACTGAAGCTTTCTTT. Its translation: CATKRTGEVTLNTEAFF.

The gene calls are TRBV5-4 and TRBJ2-2; 9 bases are shared with TRBD2. CDR3 length: 16 residues. The ends lost 2 bases at V and 6 bases at J; junction bases unmatched: 8. Per germline, CDR1 SGHNT and CDR2 YYREEE (reference sequence). DNA of the CDR3: TGTGCCAGCAGCTTCTCGGCTAGCGGGGCAGCCGGGGAGCTGTTTTTT. Its protein is CASSFSASGAAGELFF.

This rearrangement joins TRBV5-1 to TRBJ2-7; D possibly corresponds to TRBD2 (5 bases). This CDR3 is built from 15 residues. Trimming pared 0 bases from V and 0 bases from J, leaving 10 bases between. Germline V gives CDR1 SGHRS, CDR2 YFSETQ. The DNA for the CDR3 is TGCGCCAGCAGCTTGGCAGAAACTAGCTCCTACGAGCAGTACGTC. Translated, it gives CASSLAETSSYEQYV.

The CDR3 sequence is CASSFSDSPDLEQYF. CDR3 in DNA: TGCGCCAGCAGCTTTTCCGACTCCCCAGATCTTGAGCAGTACTTC. The rearrangement uses TRBV5-1 and TRBJ2-7; D is ambiguous. In germline, CDR1 is SGHRS, CDR2 YFSETQ. Trimming pared 2 bases from V and 7 bases from J, leaving 19 bases between. CDR3 length: 15 amino acids.

V is TRBV5-4 and J is TRBJ2-2; 8 bases agree with TRBD2. Germline V gene data show CDR1 as SGHNT and CDR2 as YYREEE (reference sequence). The CDR3 length is 17 residues. The V and J ends lost 4 bases and 0 bases, in that order; junction bases with no gene match: 8. The CDR3, as DNA: TGTGCCAGCAGCCAAGAAACTAGCGGCGCGAACACCGGGGAGCTGTTTTTT. Its translation is CASSQETSGANTGELFF.

J is TRBJ2-7 and V is TRBV6-1; D assignment may be TRBD1 or TRBD2 (5 bases each). The CDR3 consists of 13 residues. Per germline, CDR1 MNHNS and CDR2 SASEGT. Deletions cut 3 bases from V and 5 bases from J, with 11 bases between. The CDR3 sequence is CASSDGGYNEQYV. The CDR3 region has the DNA TGTGCCAGCAGTGATGGGGGTTACAACGAGCAGTACGTC.

The V call is TRBV5-1, the J call TRBJ2-3, with unresolved D. The V gene's germline CDR1 is SGHRS and CDR2 YFSETQ. Trimming took off 2 bases at V and 6 bases at J, with 7 bases between the two ends. CDR3 length: 12 residues. CDR3 nucleotide sequence: TGCGCCAGCAGCTTCGGTGAGGATACGCAGTATTTT. Translated, it gives CASSFGEDTQYF.

Regarding this clone: At one end, the junction sequence differs from germline, possibly due to a read error. The chain couples TRBV9 to TRBJ2-2; TRBD2 aligns across 16 bases. The CDR3 is made up of 18 amino acids. Germline V lookup: CDR1 SGDLS, CDR2 YYNGEE. The CDR3 protein is CARSGPGLAGGGTGELFF. CDR3 DNA: TGTGCCCGCAGCGGGCCGGGACTAGCGGGAGGGGGTACCGGGGAGCTGTTTTTT.

The J gene is TRBJ1-1, the V gene TRBV19; no clear D gene. Trimming cost V 9 bases and J 0 bases, with 14 bases left between them. The CDR3 is made up of 14 amino acids. Germline CDR1 is LNHDA and CDR2 is SQIVND (reference sequence). The CDR3 DNA reads TGTGCCAGCCGGGAGGCTGGGATGAACACTGAAGCTTTCTTT. It specifies CASREAGMNTEAFF.